These 30 T cell receptor beta chains were all obtained from the same sample, sequenced in a study of OX40 agonist ivuxolimab in advanced cancers. Profiling relied on immunoSEQ multiplex PCR, and the TCRdb table lists in-frame clones only, not all of them. The sample contains about 69,000 clones, about nine tenths of which appear only once. This sample comprised CD4+ or CD8+ T cells sorted from blood, obtained in a trial of the OX40 agonist ivuxolimab. The receptors come from an adult with an advanced solid tumor such as melanoma, head and neck, liver or kidney cancer.

The chain links TRBV9 to TRBJ1-6; possible D gene TRBD1, 5 bases. The CDR3 is made up of 15 amino acids. Germline CDR1 is SGDLS and CDR2 is YYNGEE. Deletions cut 0 bases from V and 5 bases from J, with 9 bases between. The CDR3 coding sequence is TGTGCCAGCAGCGTAGACGTCAGGGATAATTCACCCCTCCACTTT. Protein product: CASSVDVRDNSPLHF.

This chain uses TRBV7-8 with TRBJ2-7; 13 bases are shared with TRBD2. The germline V gene has CDR1 SGHVS and CDR2 FQNEAQ. This CDR3 comprises 15 residues. V shed 1 base and J 8 bases; nucleotides not matched to a gene: 5. For the CDR3, the DNA is TGTGCCAGCAGCTTAGACGGACTAGCGGGAGTTAAGCAGTACTTC. Its protein product is CASSLDGLAGVKQYF.

The rearrangement joins TRBV4-2 to TRBJ1-1; TRBD1 is a possible D gene (6 bases). The V end was cut by 1 base, the J end by 4 bases, with 13 bases between. CDR3 size: 15 residues. Germline CDR1 and CDR2: LGHNA and YNFKEQ. The CDR3 DNA reads TGTGCCAGCAGCCAAGCAGAAGGGGGTGGCACTGAAGCTTTCTTT. This sequence encodes CASSQAEGGGTEAFF.

This clone appeared a single time. The chain employs TRBV30 and TRBJ2-3; 8 nucleotides align to TRBD1. This CDR3 has 16 residues. CDR1 is GTSNPN, CDR2 SVGIG, per germline (reference sequence). Trimming cost V 2 bases and J 0 bases; bases outside gene matches: 7. Written as DNA, the CDR3 is TGTGCCTGGAGTCATATGACAGGGGCCAGCACAGATACGCAGTATTTT. This encodes CAWSHMTGASTDTQYF. Full variable domain (rest looked up from reference TRBV30 and TRBJ2-3): SQTIHQWPATLVQPVGSPLSLECTVEGTSNPNLYWYRQAAGRGLQLLFYSVGIGQISSEVPQNLSASRPQDRQFILSSKKLLLSDSGFYLCAWSHMTGASTDTQYFGPGTRLTVL.

This clone appeared a single time. This chain joins TRBV7-9 and TRBJ1-2, with 7 positions matching TRBD1. CDR3 length equals 13 residues. The ends lost 5 bases at V and 3 bases at J; junction bases unmatched: 3. The V gene's germline CDR1 is SEHNR and CDR2 FQNEAQ (reference sequence). CDR3 region: CASSQDRDYGYTF. The DNA for the CDR3 is TGTGCCAGCAGCCAAGACAGGGACTATGGCTACACCTTC.

The rearrangement joins TRBV10-3 to TRBJ2-3; 8 positions match TRBD1. With V trimmed by 2 bases and J by 1 base, 2 bases remained unmatched. From germline, CDR1 is ENHRY and CDR2 SYGVKD. The CDR3 covers 15 residues. The CDR3 here is CAISELGQGTDTQYF. The DNA for the CDR3 is TGTGCCATCAGTGAGCTGGGACAGGGCACAGATACGCAGTATTTT.

This clone was seen just once. This chain links TRBV12-5 with TRBJ2-3; 8 bases match TRBD1. This CDR3 is built from 13 residues. Germline CDR1 reads LGHNT; CDR2 reads FRNRAP. Trimming took 6 bases from V and 8 from J; bases not matched to a gene: 7. CDR3 loop: CASGSGQGRTQYF. CDR3 nucleotide sequence: TGTGCTAGTGGCTCCGGACAGGGTCGTACGCAGTATTTT.

The chain joins TRBV30 to TRBJ2-4; either TRBD1 or TRBD2 may supply D (5 bases each). V was pared by 1 base and J by 7 bases, with 11 bases between. CDR3 length: 13 residues. Germline CDR1 and CDR2: GTSNPN and SVGIG (reference sequence). The CDR3 bases are TGTGCCTGGAGTGCCGGGGCCGGGAACATTCAGTACTTC. This translates into CAWSAGAGNIQYF.

CDR3 DNA: TGCGCCAGCAGCTTGGCACAGGGGGCGAACAATGAGCAGTTCTTC. Its translation: CASSLAQGANNEQFF. The chain combines TRBV5-1 with TRBJ2-1, with TRBD1 matching 9 bases. The trim removed 0 bases at V and 5 bases at J, leaving 3 bases unmatched. CDR3 length: 15 residues. The germline V gene encodes CDR1 SGHRS and CDR2 YFSETQ.

This chain links TRBV4-1 with TRBJ1-6; D is ambiguous. V was pared by 1 base and J by 7 bases, with 14 bases between. The CDR3 is 16 amino acids. Germline V gives CDR1 MGHRA, CDR2 YSYEKL. CDR3 protein: CASSQVVSVWNSPLHF. CDR3 nucleotide sequence: TGCGCCAGCAGCCAAGTAGTCAGTGTATGGAATTCACCCCTCCACTTT.

V gene TRBV29-1 combines with J gene TRBJ2-1, with 7 bases fitting TRBD2. The CDR3 length is 12 residues. The germline gives CDR1 SQVTM, CDR2 ANQGSEA. The CDR3 DNA reads TGCGCCCGTGGCGGGGGCTACAATGAGCAGTTCTTC. It encodes CARGGGYNEQFF.

The chain couples TRBV28 to TRBJ1-2; 8 positions match TRBD1. This CDR3 comprises 14 residues. Germline V CDR1 and CDR2: MDHEN, SYDVKM. Trimming took 6 bases from V and 2 from J; bases not matched to a gene: 5. The CDR3 DNA sequence: TGTGCCAGCAGCAACAACAGGGGGAACTATGGCTACACCTTC. Translated: CASSNNRGNYGYTF.

This chain links TRBV27 with TRBJ2-3; tentatively, D is TRBD1 or TRBD2 (5 bases each). The CDR3 sequence is 16 residues long. Trimming shortened V by 4 bases and J by 0 bases, and 14 bases separated the two germline ends. Germline CDR1 is MNHEY and CDR2 is SMNVEV (reference sequence). This CDR3 reads CASSSPGRSSTDTQYF. CDR3 sequence (DNA): TGTGCCAGCAGTTCCCCGGGACGGTCTAGCACAGATACGCAGTATTTT.

The chain is built from TRBV19 and TRBJ1-2, with 9 nucleotides matching TRBD1. After removal of 3 bases from V and 8 bases from J, the junction contained 10 bases not matched to a gene. This CDR3 spans 15 amino acids. CDR1 and CDR2 (germline): LNHDA, SQIVND (reference sequence). Here the CDR3 reads CASSMIGQGKGGYTF. Written as DNA, the CDR3 is TGTGCCAGTAGTATGATCGGACAGGGGAAAGGCGGCTACACCTTC.

The chain joins TRBV7-2 to TRBJ1-1; TRBD1 might be the D (5 bases). Looked up from germline, CDR1 is SGHTA and CDR2 is FQGNSA. The CDR3 is 12 residues long. V was shortened by 5 bases and J by 9 bases, with 13 bases between the two germline ends. This CDR3 reads CASSRDQAQAFF. In DNA, the CDR3 is TGTGCCAGCAGCCGGGACCAGGCTCAAGCTTTCTTT.

The rearrangement links TRBV6-1 to TRBJ2-1; 11 bases are shared with TRBD2. V gave up 2 bases and J gave up 8 bases; unmatched junction bases: 20. CDR3 size: 20 residues. Germline CDR1 MNHNS, CDR2 SASEGT. The CDR3 DNA reads TGTGCCAGCAGTGAATCCCTAATAGCGGGAGGGCCCCTTGCCGGGGATGAGCAGTTCTTC. Translation gives CASSESLIAGGPLAGDEQFF.

The V and J genes are TRBV19 and TRBJ1-5, with a weak D call TRBD1 (6 bases). Germline V gene lookup returns CDR1 LNHDA and CDR2 SQIVND (reference sequence). V lost 3 bases and J 1 base, leaving 19 bases between the germline ends. The CDR3 length is 18 residues. CDR3 loop: CASSISPLTGFSNQPQHF. The CDR3 DNA is TGTGCCAGTAGTATTTCCCCCCTGACAGGTTTCAGCAATCAGCCCCAGCATTTT.

This chain uses TRBV28 with TRBJ1-4; tentative D call: TRBD1 (6 bases). V was trimmed by 3 bases and J by 6 bases, leaving 11 bases between them. This CDR3 region has 14 residues. Germline values: CDR1 MDHEN, CDR2 SYDVKM. The CDR3 DNA follows: TGTGCCAGCAGTTTCGGGGGGCAGGATGAAAAACTGTTTTTT. It translates to CASSFGGQDEKLFF.

The CDR3 spells CASSQDTSGTQYF. In nucleotides, the CDR3 is TGCGCCAGCAGTCAGGACACGAGTGGGACCCAGTACTTC. This chain joins TRBV10-1 and TRBJ2-5; TRBD1 might be the D (5 bases). The CDR3 spans 13 residues. The V and J ends lost 5 bases and 7 bases respectively, with 14 bases between them. Germline V gene data show CDR1 as WNHNN and CDR2 as SYGVQD (reference sequence).

This clone was counted between two and nine times. The chain combines TRBV28 with TRBJ1-5; no clear D gene. The CDR3 covers 13 residues. Trimming took off 4 bases at V and 5 bases at J, with 9 bases between the two ends. Per germline, CDR1 MDHEN and CDR2 SYDVKM. CDR3: CASSSPSYQPQHF. In DNA form, the CDR3 reads TGTGCCAGCAGTTCCCCATCCTATCAGCCCCAGCATTTT.

This clone was detected a few times. The genes are TRBV4-1 and TRBJ2-1; unclear D gene. Trimming took off 4 bases at V and 2 bases at J, with 12 bases between the two ends. The CDR3 is made up of 15 amino acids. Germline V gives CDR1 MGHRA, CDR2 YSYEKL. CDR3 sequence reads: CASSPHENAYNEQFF. The CDR3 DNA sequence: TGCGCCAGCAGCCCGCACGAGAATGCCTACAATGAGCAGTTCTTC.

This chain links TRBV15 with TRBJ1-3; weak D call: TRBD1 (5 bases). V dropped 0 bases and J dropped 4 bases, with 16 bases sitting between them. The CDR3 extends over 17 amino acids. Per germline, CDR1 LNHNV and CDR2 YYDKDF (reference sequence). The CDR3 sequence: CATSREIGLQGGNTIYF. The CDR3 nucleotides are TGTGCCACCAGCAGAGAGATCGGACTCCAGGGCGGAAACACCATATATTTT.

This clone was picked up a small number of times. The chain uses TRBV28 and TRBJ1-5; possible D gene TRBD1, 5 bases. V lost 2 bases and J 6 bases, leaving 8 bases between the germline ends. CDR1 is MDHEN, CDR2 SYDVKM, per germline. This CDR3 has 13 residues. The CDR3 DNA reads TGTGCCAGCAGTTTAAGGGGAAGTCAGCCCCAGCATTTT. This translates into CASSLRGSQPQHF.

The J gene is TRBJ2-7, the V gene TRBV6-4; 12 bases fit TRBD2. From germline, CDR1 is MRHNA and CDR2 SNTAGT. The CDR3 loop spans 16 amino acids. Trimming at V came to 4 bases and at J to 0 bases, leaving 4 bases not matched to a gene. The CDR3: CASSAPTSGSSYEQYF. The CDR3 coding sequence is TGTGCCAGCAGTGCCCCGACTAGCGGGAGCTCCTACGAGCAGTACTTC.

The CDR3 region has the DNA TGTGCCAGCAGCTTAGTCGCCAGGACAGGGCTAAATTCACCCCTCCACTTT. It encodes CASSLVARTGLNSPLHF. The rearrangement joins TRBV7-6 to TRBJ1-6, with TRBD1 matching 8 bases. V trimming: 1 base; J trimming: 7 bases; junction bases outside the gene matches: 9. This CDR3 contains 17 residues. Germline V gives CDR1 SGHVS, CDR2 FNYEAQ.

The chain is built from TRBV29-1 and TRBJ1-1; 7 nucleotides agree with TRBD1. The germline V gene encodes CDR1 SQVTM and CDR2 ANQGSEA. The CDR3 is 14 amino acids. Germline trimming cut 4 bases from V and 0 bases from J; bases unmatched to any gene: 5. Here the CDR3 reads CSVATQGLNTEAFF. DNA of the CDR3: TGCAGCGTTGCAACACAGGGGCTGAACACTGAAGCTTTCTTT.

The rearrangement links TRBV15 to TRBJ1-1; TRBD1 matches 7 bases. Germline trimming cut 5 bases from V and 0 bases from J; bases unmatched to any gene: 6. Germline V lookup: CDR1 LNHNV, CDR2 YYDKDF (reference sequence). This CDR3 comprises 15 residues. The CDR3 nucleotides read TGTGCCACCAGCGGATTGACAGGGTTGAACACTGAAGCTTTCTTT. This translates into CATSGLTGLNTEAFF.

J is TRBJ2-7 and V is TRBV7-9; 12 bases agree with TRBD2. This CDR3 is 15 amino acids long. Germline V lookup: CDR1 SEHNR, CDR2 FQNEAQ (reference sequence). V lost 2 bases to trimming and J lost 7 bases; unmatched junction nucleotides: 6. DNA of the CDR3: TGTGCCAGCAGCTTACTAGCGGGGGGGCTCCGGGAGCAGTACTTC. Translating gives CASSLLAGGLREQYF.

This clone was detected only once. The chain combines TRBV7-7 with TRBJ2-5, with 11 nucleotides matching TRBD2. The CDR3 extends over 15 amino acids. Unmatched junction bases numbered 4, after V lost 5 bases and J lost 2 bases. Germline CDR1 and CDR2: SSHAT and FNYEAQ (reference sequence). CDR3 protein: CASSVGTSGQETQYF. As DNA, the CDR3 is TGTGCCAGCAGCGTCGGGACTAGCGGACAAGAGACCCAGTACTTC.

This sequence joins TRBV28 and TRBJ2-3; 10 positions match TRBD2. The CDR3 spans 17 residues. Germline V CDR1 and CDR2: MDHEN, SYDVKM. The J segment lost 1 base and the V segment lost 4 bases, leaving 8 bases of the junction unmatched. CDR3 DNA: TGTGCCAGCAGTTCCCACAGCGGGAGGGCCGGCACAGATACGCAGTATTTT. This sequence encodes CASSSHSGRAGTDTQYF.